This TCR beta chain was found in a study of molecular identifiers for immune sequencing clone quantification. Turning to the study itself: With replicates, the RNA of about 20,000 or 100,000 naive CD8 cells was split five ways and four were sequenced. Study-level points and caveats: Barcode-sharing identical TCR molecules could underestimate highly expanded clone sizes.

The sorting of naive CD8 T cells used the CD8+CD4-CCR7+CD45RA+ phenotype. Both previously described methods and listed TCR primers were employed to make bulk TCR libraries. Each CDR3 protein is one row after TCRdb ran MiXCR on the PCR reads. The profile shows approximately 63,000 distinct CDR3 sequences, about 19% of them singletons. Germline CDR1 is MNHEY and CDR2 is SVGAGI. This CDR3 has 13 amino acids. Trimming shortened V by 2 bases and J by 1 base, and 5 bases separated the two germline ends. This clonotype was seen at least ten times. Its antigen is still unknown. The V and J genes are TRBV6-5 and TRBJ1-1; D is ambiguous. Sequencing input: naive CD8+ T cells from blood, with Jurkat cell RNA spiked in. The sample's subset: FACS-sorted CD8+CD4-CCR7+CD45RA+ naive T cells. The TCR sequence derives from a human donor in good health. Some libraries in this study had Jurkat cell RNA spiked in. The CDR3 region is CASSYGENTEAFF. Written as DNA, the CDR3 is TGTGCCAGCAGTTACGGAGAGAACACTGAAGCTTTCTTT.